This T cell receptor beta chain was sequenced during a study of T cells in Graves' hyperthyroidism and ophthalmopathy. The V and J ends lost 4 bases and 4 bases respectively, with 16 bases between them. Germline CDR1 and CDR2: LGHNA and YNFKEQ. CDR3 length equals 15 residues. Diagnoses were established using clinical symptoms, serum thyroxine and TRAb, thyroid ultrasound and orbital computed tomography. The source of the PBMCs was around 10 ml of fresh peripheral blood. The CDR3 regions of TCR beta were amplified from RNA transcripts. The primer set for the first-round RT-PCR of the TCR CDR3 was HTBI. TCRdb fed the multiplex PCR reads into MiXCR, producing one record per CDR3 protein. Here the sample spans about 380,000 distinct CDR3 sequences, approximately 14% being singletons.

This receptor was taken from a woman aged 60-75 years with Graves' hyperthyroidism. V is TRBV4-2 and J is TRBJ1-2, with D tentatively TRBD1 (6 bases). Input material: blood. In DNA, the CDR3 is TGTGCCAGCAGCCCCAATAGGGGAGGGGGCTATGGCTACACCTTC. Its translation: CASSPNRGGGYGYTF.